This TCR beta chain was captured by sequencing in a study of CDR3 diversity in severe acne (dated by TCRdb to 2018 to 2020). In its sample, this clonotype was seen many times. It has no known antigen specificity. Nothing much larger sits one base from this clone, and base qualities are not available. The method behind the library was PCR. TCRdb shows the sequencer as Illumina HiSeq 2000. The raw public reads went through TCRdb reprocessing: fastp at Q25, MiXCR clone calling, in-frame beta chains kept. CDR3 protein duplicates are merged, each entry listing the most common genes and DNA. The sample yields about 86,000 distinct CDR3 sequences; under 65% were counted once. Roughly an eighth of the sample belongs to the ten largest clones. V is cut by 1 base and J by 2 bases, and the space between the germline ends is 11 bases. The CDR3 measures 15 amino acids from cysteine to phenylalanine. The sequence is cut down to CDR3 DNA, 45 bases in frame from base 1.

Source material: blood. The clonotype originates from a male donor in good health, without acne. The receptor chain draws on TRBV12-3 or TRBV12-4 and TRBJ2-5; the D gene may be TRBD1 or TRBD2, since each aligns over 5 bases. The DNA sequence is TGTGCCAGCAGTTTAGGTAATGGGGGACAAGAGACCCAGTACTTC. Its translation reads: CASSLGNGGQETQYF.